This T cell receptor (beta chain) came from a study of cytotoxic CD8 clonotypes in ibrutinib-treated CLL. Study details: There were 11 relapsed/refractory patients and around 15 treatment-naive patients, and around 18 were IGHV unmutated. Overall study results and limits: At progression, clonality fell back toward baseline after rising at ibrutinib response. The study sampled sustained-remission and progressing patients at different times. Few clonotypes were public, and these shrank or held steady under treatment.

Libraries were prepared by immunoSEQ multiplex PCR; TCRdb keeps only in-frame clonotypes and omits some of them. The table includes approximately 120,000 clones, 80% to 90% detected once. Unmatched junction bases numbered 9, after V lost 2 bases and J lost 10 bases. The CDR3 has 16 amino acids. Germline CDR1 is MGHDK and CDR2 is SYGVNS. On this clone itself: The antigen is not known.

V gene TRBV25-1 combines with J gene TRBJ1-6, with 9 bases aligning to TRBD1. Material: PBMCs, obtained after 24 months of ibrutinib treatment. The sequence was collected from a human donor with chronic lymphocytic leukemia. The CDR3 nucleotides read TGTGCCAGCAGTGAACCCGGACAGGGGTGGCGGTCACCCCTCCACTTT. It encodes CASSEPGQGWRSPLHF.